These 21 T cell receptor beta chains share one sample of origin, sequenced in a study of cytotoxic CD8 clonotypes in ibrutinib-treated CLL. Clones were sequenced by immunoSEQ multiplex PCR, and TCRdb holds only the in-frame ones, with some missing. This table holds approximately 350,000 clones, around 66% found once. The input for sequencing was PBMCs, taken after 36 months of ibrutinib treatment. Every receptor here comes from a human donor with chronic lymphocytic leukemia.

V is TRBV4-1 and J is TRBJ1-1, with a weak D call TRBD1 (6 bases). The germline V and J ends were trimmed by 0 bases and 0 bases, with 17 bases remaining between them. The CDR3 extends over 18 amino acids. CDR1 is MGHRA, CDR2 YSYEKL, per germline. This chain's CDR3 is CASSQDRGNRVMNTEAFF. CDR3 bases: TGCGCCAGCAGCCAAGATAGGGGAAACAGGGTCATGAACACTGAAGCTTTCTTT.

The chain combines TRBV29-1 with TRBJ2-1; tentative D call: TRBD2 (5 bases). There are 12 residues in the CDR3. V shed 5 bases and J shed 6 bases, with 11 bases lying between them. The V gene's germline CDR1 is SQVTM and CDR2 ANQGSEA. CDR3 coding DNA: TGCAGCGTTAGTAGTGGACTCAATGAGCAGTTCTTC. Encoded protein: CSVSSGLNEQFF.

The chain employs TRBV5-4 and TRBJ2-5; 7 bases fit TRBD2. V trimming: 2 bases; J trimming: 2 bases; junction bases outside the gene matches: 6. The germline V gene encodes CDR1 SGHNT and CDR2 YYREEE (reference sequence). This CDR3 region has 15 residues. The CDR3 sequence: CASSLGPGGQETQYF. The DNA for the CDR3 is TGTGCCAGCAGCTTAGGACCGGGAGGACAAGAGACCCAGTACTTC.

The V call is TRBV11-2, the J call TRBJ2-5; weak D call: TRBD1 (7 bases). Germline V gene data show CDR1 as SGHAT and CDR2 as FQNNGV. This CDR3 comprises 12 residues. The V end was cut by 5 bases, the J end by 4 bases, with 8 bases between. The CDR3 protein is CASSQGGETQYF. CDR3 DNA sequence: TGTGCCAGCAGCCAGGGGGGAGAGACCCAGTACTTC.

Concerning this clone: One end of the junction is discordant with germline, which a read error may explain. The chain combines TRBV5-1 with TRBJ2-7; D is ambiguous. The CDR3 has 13 amino acids. Looked up from germline, CDR1 is SGHRS and CDR2 is YFSETQ. CDR3 nucleotides: TGCGCCTGCAGTTCCGAGACCTGGGGTGAGCAGTACTTC. This translates into CACSSETWGEQYF.

The V call is TRBV20-1, the J call TRBJ2-7; D ambiguous. Germline V gives CDR1 DFQATT, CDR2 SNEGSKA (reference sequence). The V end was cut by 3 bases, the J end by 3 bases, with 6 bases between. The CDR3 is 11 amino acids. Here the CDR3 DNA reads TGCAGTGCTAGTTTTGGCTACGAGCAGTACTTC. Amino acid sequence: CSASFGYEQYF.

This chain connects TRBV7-8 to TRBJ1-5; D is uncertain. The CDR3 sequence is 14 residues long. Trimming left V 5 bases short and J 5 bases short, with 13 bases between. Looked up from germline, CDR1 is SGHVS and CDR2 is FQNEAQ. The CDR3 bases are TGTGCCAGCAGCCCCGGACGGTGGGATCAGCCCCAGCATTTT. It encodes CASSPGRWDQPQHF.

The rearrangement links TRBV4-1 to TRBJ2-7; 8 bases fit TRBD1. CDR3 length equals 12 residues. CDR1 is MGHRA, CDR2 YSYEKL, per germline. Losses at the gene ends were 4 bases for V and 5 bases for J; bases not matched to a gene: 1. In DNA form, the CDR3 reads TGCGCCAGCAGCCGGACAGGGAACGAGCAGTACTTC. This gives the protein CASSRTGNEQYF.

The table lists this clone with a count of one. The rearrangement joins TRBV27 to TRBJ2-5; TRBD2 is a possible D gene (6 bases). CDR3 length: 14 amino acids. From germline, CDR1 is MNHEY and CDR2 SMNVEV (reference sequence). Trimming took off 2 bases at V and 4 bases at J, with 11 bases between the two ends. The CDR3 DNA sequence: TGTGCCAGCAGTTTACAGGGAGGCCGAGAGACCCAGTACTTC. It codes for CASSLQGGRETQYF.

The chain uses TRBV29-1 and TRBJ1-1, with TRBD1 identical over 8 bases. CDR3 length: 12 residues. Germline V CDR1 and CDR2: SQVTM, ANQGSEA. V gave up 6 bases and J gave up 0 bases; unmatched junction bases: 0. CDR3 bases: TGCAGCGTACAGGGGGTGAACACTGAAGCTTTCTTT. This sequence encodes CSVQGVNTEAFF.

This clone was recorded a few times. The chain joins TRBV25-1 to TRBJ2-7; either TRBD1 or TRBD2 may fit D (6 bases each). The V gene lost 1 base and the J gene lost 6 bases, with 10 bases spanning the gap. This CDR3 comprises 13 residues. Germline lookup yields CDR1 MGHDK and CDR2 SYGVNS. CDR3 region: CASSESTGAEQYF. CDR3 sequence (DNA): TGTGCCAGCAGTGAATCTACGGGGGCCGAGCAGTACTTC.

V gene TRBV4-1 combines with J gene TRBJ2-1; 7 bases match TRBD2. This CDR3 is 19 amino acids long. Losses at the gene ends were 4 bases for V and 7 bases for J; bases not matched to a gene: 22. Per the germline V gene, CDR1 is MGHRA and CDR2 is YSYEKL. The CDR3 nucleotides read TGCGCCAGCAGCCCCACGAACCCACTAGCGCGGAGTGGTTTGAATGAGCAGTTCTTC. Amino acid sequence: CASSPTNPLARSGLNEQFF.

This clone was found a few times. The J gene is TRBJ1-4, the V gene TRBV28; a possible D gene is TRBD1 (5 bases). V was shortened by 5 bases and J by 7 bases, with 17 bases between the two germline ends. Germline-derived CDR1 and CDR2 are MDHEN and SYDVKM. CDR3 length: 15 residues. The DNA for the CDR3 is TGTGCCAGCAGTGCCCCGGGACCAAGGGCTGAAAAACTGTTTTTT. This codes for CASSAPGPRAEKLFF.

V and J are TRBV4-1 and TRBJ1-5; D uncertain. Trimming took off 5 bases at V and 4 bases at J, with 15 bases between the two ends. Germline V CDR1 and CDR2: MGHRA, YSYEKL. This CDR3 region has 15 residues. As DNA, the CDR3 is TGCGCCAGCAGCGCCGGCGGGTTGCGGAATCAGCCCCAGCATTTT. This sequence encodes CASSAGGLRNQPQHF.

The V gene is TRBV5-1, the J gene TRBJ2-3; 10 positions match TRBD2. This CDR3 is built from 18 residues. In germline, CDR1 is SGHRS, CDR2 YFSETQ. V lost 6 bases, J lost 1 base, and 14 bases stayed unmatched. This CDR3 is CASNPSGGGIWGTDTQYF. CDR3 nucleotide sequence: TGCGCCAGCAACCCTAGCGGGGGTGGTATTTGGGGCACAGATACGCAGTATTTT.

This chain connects TRBV4-1 to TRBJ1-1; tentative D call: TRBD1 (6 bases). V was pared by 5 bases and J by 6 bases, with 10 bases between. Per the germline V gene, CDR1 is MGHRA and CDR2 is YSYEKL. CDR3 size: 12 residues. The CDR3: CASSSGGAEAFF. CDR3 in DNA: TGCGCCAGCAGCTCGGGGGGCGCTGAAGCTTTCTTT.

The chain links TRBV7-2 to TRBJ2-7, with TRBD1 matching 8 bases. The CDR3 is 16 amino acids. The germline V gene encodes CDR1 SGHTA and CDR2 FQGNSA. V dropped 1 base and J dropped 4; count of bases not matched to a gene: 9. This chain's CDR3 is CASSLVPGQALYEQYF. CDR3 coding DNA: TGTGCCAGCAGCTTAGTCCCGGGACAGGCGCTATACGAGCAGTACTTC. Full variable domain (missing parts from reference TRBV7-2 and TRBJ2-7): GAGVSQSPSNKVTEKGKDVELRCDPISGHTALYWYRQSLGQGLEFLIYFQGNSAPDKSGLPSDRFSAERTGGSVSTLTIQRTQQEDSAVYLCASSLVPGQALYEQYFGPGTRLTVT.

The chain combines TRBV11-2 with TRBJ2-2; TRBD1 agrees at 7 bases. This CDR3 is built from 15 residues. The J segment lost 7 bases and the V segment lost 5 bases, leaving 10 bases of the junction unmatched. The germline V gene has CDR1 SGHAT and CDR2 FQNNGV. The CDR3 protein is CASSPRQGIYGELFF. The CDR3 DNA reads TGTGCCAGCAGCCCACGACAGGGAATATACGGGGAGCTGTTTTTT.

The V and J genes are TRBV7-2 and TRBJ1-2, with D hard to call. V lost 5 bases to trimming and J lost 6 bases, with 10 bases between them. The length of the CDR3 is 12 residues. In germline, CDR1 is SGHTA, CDR2 FQGNSA. The CDR3 sequence is CASSARTHGYTF. The CDR3 DNA sequence: TGTGCCAGCAGCGCGAGGACCCATGGCTACACCTTC.

V usage is TRBV29-1 and J usage is TRBJ2-1, with unresolved D. This CDR3 is built from 15 residues. CDR1 is SQVTM and CDR2 is ANQGSEA in the germline V gene. The CDR3 sequence: CTGSGSRHLYNEQFF. The CDR3 nucleotides read TGCACCGGTTCTGGCTCCCGTCACCTATACAATGAGCAGTTCTTC.

The chain recombines TRBV28 with TRBJ2-7; 7 bases agree with TRBD1. The germline CDR1 and CDR2 sequences are MDHEN and SYDVKM. This CDR3 has 19 residues. V shed 4 bases, J shed 3 bases, and the junction held 21 bases outside the gene matches. The CDR3 region has the DNA TGTGCCAGCAGTTCCCAATTCGTACTAACGGGACAGTTAGGCTACGAGCAGTACTTC. Translated: CASSSQFVLTGQLGYEQYF.